This T cell receptor beta chain was captured by sequencing in a study of blood T cells in healthy people across ages. This clonotype was observed at least ten times. This CDR3 is 13 amino acids long. The V gene end was trimmed by 7 bases and the J gene end by 4 bases; junction bases not matched to a gene: 4. Using a J-beta primer mix together with a sample-barcoded 5' primer, a second PCR was run for roughly 7 to 11 cycles. A 12-random-nucleotide template-switch adaptor tagged each cDNA molecule. TCRdb independently ran MiXCR on the 5' RACE reads; one entry per CDR3 protein. The sample includes about 640,000 distinct CDR3 sequences, roughly 53% of them seen just once.

The clonotype comes from a man aged 60-69 years in good health. Sequenced material: blood. This chain connects TRBV12-3 or TRBV12-4 to TRBJ2-5, with 9 nucleotides matching TRBD1. The CDR3 DNA is TGTGCCAGCAAAACAGGGGGCTCAGAGACCCAGTACTTC. This codes for CASKTGGSETQYF.